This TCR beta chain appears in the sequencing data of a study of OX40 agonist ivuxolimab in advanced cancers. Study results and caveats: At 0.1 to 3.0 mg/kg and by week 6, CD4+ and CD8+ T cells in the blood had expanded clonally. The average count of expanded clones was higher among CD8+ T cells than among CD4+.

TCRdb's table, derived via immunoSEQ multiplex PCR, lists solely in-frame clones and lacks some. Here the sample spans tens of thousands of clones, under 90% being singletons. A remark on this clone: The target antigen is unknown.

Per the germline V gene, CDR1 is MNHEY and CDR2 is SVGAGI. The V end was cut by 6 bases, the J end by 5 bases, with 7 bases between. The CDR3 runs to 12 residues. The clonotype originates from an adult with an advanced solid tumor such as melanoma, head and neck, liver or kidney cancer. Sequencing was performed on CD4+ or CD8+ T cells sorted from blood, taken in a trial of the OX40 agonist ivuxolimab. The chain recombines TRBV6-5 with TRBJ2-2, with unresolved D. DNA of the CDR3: TGTGCCAGCAGCCCCCAGACCGGGGAGCTGTTTTTT. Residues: CASSPQTGELFF.